The present entry profiles one T cell receptor (beta chain) with its context. What it binds is unknown. This entry comes from a study of T-cell memory formation after mild COVID-19. The overall study: In these data, TCR clusters were largely donor specific. Study-wide points: Balance between CD4 and CD8 was seen in clones contracting day 15 to 85, and a CD4+ lean was seen in later expanders.

V was pared by 7 bases and J by 4 bases, with 15 bases between. This CDR3 spans 13 amino acids. Germline CDR1 reads SGHRS; CDR2 reads YFSETQ. 5'RACE primed from the constant segment yielded TCR alpha and TCR beta cDNA libraries bearing sample barcodes and UMIs. TCRdb passed the 5' RACE reads through MiXCR, listing each CDR3 protein once. Found here are approximately 480,000 distinct CDR3 sequences, about 20% of them singletons; the top ten hold around 12%. The clonotype comes from an adult woman who had mild COVID-19 (a few samples of this study predate the infection). Cell type and time point are not known. This sequence joins TRBV5-1 and TRBJ2-7; unclear D gene. The material sequenced was PBMCs or a T cell subset sorted from them (not recorded which). The CDR3 is CASRDSGVYEQYF. The CDR3, as DNA: TGCGCCAGCCGAGATAGTGGGGTGTACGAGCAGTACTTC.